Listed here are 20 T cell receptor beta chains from one sample, sequenced in a study of blood T cell repertoires in COVID-19. TCRdb's table, derived via immunoSEQ multiplex PCR, lists solely in-frame clones and lacks some. This sample has around 300,000 clones, with around 90% found just once. The source material was peripheral blood. The receptor set was obtained from a man aged 18 to 30 with active or convalescent COVID-19.

This clone is a singleton in its sample. The chain uses TRBV5-1 and TRBJ1-3; D gene uncertain. CDR3 length equals 15 residues. With 4 bases removed from V and 1 base from J, the gap between germline ends came to 12 bases. Looked up from germline, CDR1 is SGHRS and CDR2 is YFSETQ. Here the CDR3 DNA reads TGCGCCAGCAGCGAAGACATTTTGTCTGGAAACACCATATATTTT. This gives the protein CASSEDILSGNTIYF. The complete variable domain, with remaining parts taken from reference TRBV5-1 and TRBJ1-3, reads KAGVTQTPRYLIKTRGQQVTLSCSPISGHRSVSWYQQTPGQGLQFLFEYFSETQRNKGNFPGRFSGRQFSNSRSEMNVSTLELGDSALYLCASSEDILSGNTIYFGEGSWLTVV.

This chain joins TRBV7-9 and TRBJ2-5; no clear D gene. V lost 4 bases and J lost 5, with 8 bases in between. This CDR3 contains 12 residues. CDR1 and CDR2 (germline): SEHNR, FQNEAQ (reference sequence). CDR3 sequence: CASSSLEETQYF. The CDR3 DNA sequence: TGTGCCAGCAGCTCCCTCGAGGAGACCCAGTACTTC.

The chain couples TRBV3-1 (or the pseudogene TRBV3-2) to TRBJ2-7; D perhaps matches TRBD2 (6 bases). Germline CDR1 LGHDT, CDR2 YNNKEL (reference sequence). Between the trimmed V and J ends, which lost 0 bases and 7 bases, there was a span of 22 bases. CDR3 size: 17 residues. The CDR3 loop is CASSQETSAGPAGEQYF. CDR3 nucleotides: TGTGCCAGCAGCCAAGAGACGTCGGCAGGGCCCGCGGGGGAGCAGTACTTC.

This clone has more than one count but fewer than ten. This sequence joins TRBV7-6 and TRBJ2-5; 9 nucleotides match TRBD1. The CDR3 sequence is 15 residues long. Trimming took 5 bases from V and 5 from J; bases not matched to a gene: 9. Germline CDR1 and CDR2: SGHVS and FNYEAQ. The CDR3 DNA reads TGTGCCAGCAGCGTCACGGGACAGGGTTACGAGACCCAGTACTTC. This sequence encodes CASSVTGQGYETQYF.

This chain links TRBV6-1 with TRBJ1-2, with D unclear. The length of the CDR3 is 13 residues. V lost 1 base, J lost 5 bases, and 8 bases lay in between. From germline, CDR1 is MNHNS and CDR2 SASEGT. As DNA, the CDR3 is TGTGCCAGCAGTGAAGAGGCAGGATATGGCTACACCTTC. This encodes CASSEEAGYGYTF.

The CDR3 region is CASSPNEGIGQPQHF. The CDR3 nucleotides are TGTGCCAGCTCACCAAATGAGGGTATAGGTCAGCCCCAGCATTTT. This chain joins TRBV18 and TRBJ1-5; D is ambiguous. This CDR3 spans 15 amino acids. The V gene lost 2 bases and the J gene lost 6 bases, with 14 bases spanning the gap. The V gene's germline CDR1 is KGHSH and CDR2 LQKENI.

The gene calls are TRBV6-5 and TRBJ2-7; no clear D gene. Trimming removed 3 bases from V and 4 bases from J, with 13 bases in between. This CDR3 region has 14 residues. Germline V gives CDR1 MNHEY, CDR2 SVGAGI. The CDR3 bases are TGTGCCAGCAGTTATCGGAGAAACCCATACGAGCAGTACTTC. This codes for CASSYRRNPYEQYF.

Only one count was recorded for this clone. The gene calls are TRBV20-1 and TRBJ2-5; D is unresolved. Germline V lookup: CDR1 DFQATT, CDR2 SNEGSKA (reference sequence). V lost 5 bases, J lost 5 bases, and 9 bases lay in between. The length of the CDR3 is 11 residues. This chain's CDR3 is CSAVEHETQYF. The CDR3 DNA reads as TGCAGTGCTGTTGAGCATGAGACCCAGTACTTC.

The chain joins TRBV7-2 to TRBJ1-5; D is uncertain. The CDR3 is 12 amino acids. V lost 5 bases, J lost 4 bases, and 6 bases lay in between. Per germline, CDR1 SGHTA and CDR2 FQGNSA. This chain's CDR3 is CASSPFNQPQHF. CDR3 nucleotides: TGTGCCAGCAGCCCCTTTAATCAGCCCCAGCATTTT.

The chain is built from TRBV4-2 and TRBJ1-5; 8 bases fit TRBD1. This CDR3 is built from 16 residues. In germline, CDR1 is LGHNA, CDR2 YNFKEQ. The V gene end was trimmed by 1 base and the J gene end by 3 bases; junction bases not matched to a gene: 5. CDR3 loop: CASSQVYRGANQPQHF. The CDR3 bases are TGTGCCAGCAGCCAAGTATACAGGGGGGCCAATCAGCCCCAGCATTTT.

The chain has TRBV5-1 and TRBJ2-1; 10 nucleotides align to TRBD2. CDR3 length equals 15 residues. The junction had 10 bases not matched to a gene; V was cut back by 6 bases and J by 7 bases. The germline V gene encodes CDR1 SGHRS and CDR2 YFSETQ. CDR3 in amino acids: CASTILAGVGNEQFF. The CDR3, as DNA: TGCGCCAGCACTATTCTAGCGGGAGTAGGGAATGAGCAGTTCTTC.

This sequence joins TRBV6-5 and TRBJ1-3, with D unclear. The CDR3 runs to 16 residues. Germline CDR1 MNHEY, CDR2 SVGAGI. The ends were cut back, 0 bases at V and 0 bases at J, with 9 bases in the middle. CDR3 coding DNA: TGTGCCAGCAGTTACTCGAGAGGTAGCTCTGGAAACACCATATATTTT. Encoded protein: CASSYSRGSSGNTIYF.

The chain links TRBV7-9 to TRBJ2-7, with D possibly being TRBD2 (6 bases). The CDR3 has 17 amino acids. Germline CDR1 and CDR2: SEHNR and FQNEAQ (reference sequence). V was shortened by 1 base and J by 0 bases, with 16 bases between the two germline ends. Written as DNA, the CDR3 is TGTGCCAGCAGCTTAGAGAGGGGCCGGGGGATCTCCTACGAGCAGTACTTC. Protein sequence: CASSLERGRGISYEQYF. Looking up the rest from reference TRBV7-9 and TRBJ2-7 gives the full variable domain: DTGVSQNPRHKITKRGQNVTFRCDPISEHNRLYWYRQTLGQGPEFLTYFQNEAQLEKSRLLSDRFSAERPKGSFSTLEIQRTEQGDSAMYLCASSLERGRGISYEQYFGPGTRLTVT.

CDR3 sequence: CASSLYPGSIVDTQYF. The CDR3 bases are TGTGCCAGCAGCTTATATCCCGGGAGCATAGTAGATACGCAGTATTTT. The chain uses TRBV7-9 and TRBJ2-3, with D perhaps TRBD2 (6 bases). Germline CDR1 SEHNR, CDR2 FQNEAQ (reference sequence). Trimming shortened V by 2 bases and J by 5 bases, and 17 bases separated the two germline ends. This CDR3 contains 16 residues. The whole variable domain, filled in from reference TRBV7-9 and TRBJ2-3, reads DTGVSQNPRHKITKRGQNVTFRCDPISEHNRLYWYRQTLGQGPEFLTYFQNEAQLEKSRLLSDRFSAERPKGSFSTLEIQRTEQGDSAMYLCASSLYPGSIVDTQYFGPGTRLTVL.

V is TRBV11-2 and J is TRBJ2-7; unclear D gene. The CDR3 spans 15 residues. Germline V gives CDR1 SGHAT, CDR2 FQNNGV. V shed 4 bases and J shed 0 bases, with 13 bases lying between them. CDR3 protein: CASSSTLKYSYEQYF. The CDR3 nucleotides are TGTGCCAGCAGCTCGACACTGAAGTACTCCTACGAGCAGTACTTC.

The CDR3 protein is CASSELPGQGYNEQFF. DNA for the CDR3: TGTGCCAGCAGTGAATTGCCGGGACAGGGCTACAATGAGCAGTTCTTC. The chain employs TRBV2 and TRBJ2-1; 9 nucleotides match TRBD1. V trimming: 2 bases; J trimming: 3 bases; junction bases outside the gene matches: 5. CDR3 length equals 16 residues. Germline CDR1 is SNHLY and CDR2 is FYNNEI.

The rearrangement joins TRBV14 to TRBJ2-1, with TRBD2 matching over 11 bases. The CDR3 spans 18 residues. The germline CDR1 and CDR2 sequences are SGHDN and FVKESK. V lost 2 bases and J lost 0; bases outside the gene matches: 6. For the CDR3, the DNA is TGTGCCAGCAGCCAAACCGCGGGACTAGCGGCCTCCTACAATGAGCAGTTCTTC. This gives the protein CASSQTAGLAASYNEQFF.

The chain couples TRBV6-2 or TRBV6-3 to TRBJ2-3; 7 nucleotides line up with TRBD2. This CDR3 region has 15 residues. Unmatched junction bases numbered 4, after V lost 0 bases and J lost 4 bases. Germline loops: CDR1 MNHEY, CDR2 SVGEGT. CDR3 in DNA: TGTGCCAGCAGTTACTCGCGGGAGACGTCAGATACGCAGTATTTT. Translation gives CASSYSRETSDTQYF.

V gene TRBV11-3 combines with J gene TRBJ2-1; D call uncertain. V lost 2 bases to trimming and J lost 4 bases, with 6 bases between them. Germline V gene sequence: CDR1 SGHNT, CDR2 YENEEA. The CDR3 contains 13 residues. CDR3 amino acids: CASSLSLYNEQFF. The CDR3 nucleotides read TGTGCCAGCAGCTTATCCCTGTACAATGAGCAGTTCTTC.

This chain connects TRBV7-6 to TRBJ2-1; 7 nucleotides line up with TRBD1. This CDR3 is built from 18 residues. The germline V gene encodes CDR1 SGHVS and CDR2 FNYEAQ. Trimming took 2 bases from V and 6 from J; bases not matched to a gene: 16. The CDR3: CASSLSSPYRGQRNEQFF. CDR3 DNA sequence: TGTGCCAGCAGCTTATCCAGCCCATACAGGGGACAACGCAATGAGCAGTTCTTC.